This record looks at one T cell receptor (beta chain) sequence and its context. In its sample, this clone was seen a few times. The clone's antigen remains unknown. It has no much larger one-base neighbor in the sample; base qualities were not kept. This sample was included in a study of metastatic and nonmetastatic thyroid tumors (dated by TCRdb to about 2020). About the investigation overall: Repertoires from peripheral blood and from tumor or nodule tissue samples of malignant and benign thyroid patients were compared. Beyond this particular receptor, the publication reports: In both blood and tumor samples, TCR beta diversity was reported to be significantly higher in malignant tumors than in benign nodules.

No patient had received any treatment before thyroid surgery. Using T-cell receptor beta sequencing, the researchers looked back retrospectively at clinical samples from patients, gathered between about 2012 and 2019. The CDR3 covers 15 residues, taking in both the cysteine and the phenylalanine. The entry retains the CDR3 DNA only, 45 bases that are in frame from base 1. From the germline V gene, CDR1 is ENHRY and CDR2 is SYGVKD. V gives up 6 bases and J gives up 3 bases, and the segment between their germline ends measures 18 bases. The library was generated by PCR. TCRdb shows the sequencer as Illumina HiSeq 4000. High-throughput sequencing was used to profile the CDR3 region of the TCR beta-chain in every patient. Per the original workflow: CDR3 differences across clinicopathological groups were used to build a classifier for discriminating distant-metastatic papillary thyroid cancer patients. Repertoire diversity was assessed with the Shannon index, and tumor-blood repertoire similarity with the Morisita-Horn index. TCRdb trimmed public reads at Q25 via fastp, called clones via MiXCR and kept in-frame beta chains. What appears here as the V and J calls and clone size reflects TCRdb's work, not the paper's. The sample table contains tens of thousands of clones; only one count was recorded for roughly 24% of them. Roughly 15% of the sample is held by the ten biggest clonotypes.

This TCR was sampled from a female donor with papillary thyroid cancer or a benign thyroid nodule (not recorded which). Some clones in this sample may be carry-over from other donors' samples. The V and J segments used are TRBV10-3 and TRBJ2-7; possibly the D gene is TRBD1, per 6 matching bases. The sample comprised tumor tissue. The DNA reads TGTGCCATCAGGACCTCTACAGGGTTCGGCTACGAGCAGTACTTC. This sequence encodes CAIRTSTGFGYEQYF.